This T cell receptor beta chain was captured in a study of T-cell reconstitution after alpha-beta-depleted transplantation in children. Study conclusions and caveats: Reportedly, alpha-beta T cells present about two months post-transplant originated from several hundred expanded clones of graft origin.

A TCRbeta library incorporating unique molecular identifiers was prepared. TCRdb ran MiXCR on the PCR reads and lists one entry per CDR3 protein. The sample shows over 450,000 distinct CDR3 sequences, more than 9% of them seen only once. This clonotype has at least ten counts. No antigen is known for it. The germline gives CDR1 SGHAT, CDR2 FQNNGV. J gave up 3 bases and V 5 bases, and 11 bases lay outside the gene matches. The CDR3 is 17 amino acids. The chain couples TRBV11-2 to TRBJ2-3; 10 bases line up with TRBD2. The sample was PBMCs, taken before TCRalphabeta/CD19-depleted stem cell transplant. The source is a child aged 2-9 years with inherited bone marrow failure, due to receive a stem cell transplant. The CDR3 DNA sequence: TGTGCCAGCAGCGCCCGCGTTCTAGCGGGAGTGACAGATACGCAGTATTTT. Its protein is CASSARVLAGVTDTQYF. Looking up the rest from reference TRBV11-2 and TRBJ2-3 gives the full variable domain: EAGVAQSPRYKIIEKRQSVAFWCNPISGHATLYWYQQILGQGPKLLIQFQNNGVVDDSQLPKDRFSAERLKGVDSTLKIQPAKLEDSAVYLCASSARVLAGVTDTQYFGPGTRLTVL.